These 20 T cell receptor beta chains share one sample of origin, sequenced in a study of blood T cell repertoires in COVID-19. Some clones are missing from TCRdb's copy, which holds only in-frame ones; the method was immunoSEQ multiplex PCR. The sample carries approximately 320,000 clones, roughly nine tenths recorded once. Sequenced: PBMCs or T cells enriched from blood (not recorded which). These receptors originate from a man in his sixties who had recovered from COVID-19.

The CDR3 DNA reads as TGTGCCAGCAGCCTCCTTTCTAGCGGGAGTGGTTATGAGCAGTTCTTC. Protein: CASSLLSSGSGYEQFF. This chain joins TRBV3-1 (or the pseudogene TRBV3-2) and TRBJ2-1; TRBD2 agrees at 10 bases. Germline CDR1 LGHDT, CDR2 YNNKEL (reference sequence). After removal of 4 bases from V and 8 bases from J, the junction contained 11 bases not matched to a gene. The CDR3 has 16 residues.

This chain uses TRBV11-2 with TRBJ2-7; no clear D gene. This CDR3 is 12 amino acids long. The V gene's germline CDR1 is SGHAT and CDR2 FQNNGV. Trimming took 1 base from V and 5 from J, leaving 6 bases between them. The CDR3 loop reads CASSLVNHEQYF. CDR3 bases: TGTGCCAGCAGCTTAGTCAATCACGAGCAGTACTTC.

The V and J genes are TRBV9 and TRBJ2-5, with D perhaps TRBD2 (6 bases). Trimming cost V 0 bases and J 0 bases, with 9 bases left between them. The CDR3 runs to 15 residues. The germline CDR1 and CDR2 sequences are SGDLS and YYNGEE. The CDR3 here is CASSVGAGNQETQYF. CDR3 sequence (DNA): TGTGCCAGCAGCGTAGGGGCGGGGAACCAAGAGACCCAGTACTTC.

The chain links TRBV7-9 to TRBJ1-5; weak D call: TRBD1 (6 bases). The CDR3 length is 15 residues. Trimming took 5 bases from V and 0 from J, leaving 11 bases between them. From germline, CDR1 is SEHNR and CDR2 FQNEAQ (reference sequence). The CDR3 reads CASSVSGDSNQPQHF. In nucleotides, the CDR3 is TGTGCCAGCAGCGTATCAGGGGATAGCAATCAGCCCCAGCATTTT.

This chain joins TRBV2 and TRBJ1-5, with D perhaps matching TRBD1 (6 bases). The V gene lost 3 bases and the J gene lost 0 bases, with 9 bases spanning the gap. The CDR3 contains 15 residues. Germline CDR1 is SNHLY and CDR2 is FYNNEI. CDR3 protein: CASSERTASNQPQHF. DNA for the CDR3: TGTGCCAGCAGTGAGAGGACAGCTAGCAATCAGCCCCAGCATTTT.

CDR3 sequence (DNA): TGTGCCTGGATTGAGTTTCACCGGGACACTGAAGCTTTCTTT. Its translation is CAWIEFHRDTEAFF. The chain joins TRBV30 to TRBJ1-1, with no clear D. The CDR3 runs 14 residues. Germline V gene lookup returns CDR1 GTSNPN and CDR2 SVGIG (reference sequence). Trimming shortened V by 4 bases and J by 3 bases, and 15 bases separated the two germline ends.

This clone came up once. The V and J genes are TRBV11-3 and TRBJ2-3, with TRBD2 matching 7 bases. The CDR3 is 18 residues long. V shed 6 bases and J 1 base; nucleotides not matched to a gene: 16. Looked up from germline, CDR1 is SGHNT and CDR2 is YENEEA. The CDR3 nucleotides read TGTGCCAGCAGAGACGGGACTTACGGCGCGGGAGGCACAGATACGCAGTATTTT. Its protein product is CASRDGTYGAGGTDTQYF.

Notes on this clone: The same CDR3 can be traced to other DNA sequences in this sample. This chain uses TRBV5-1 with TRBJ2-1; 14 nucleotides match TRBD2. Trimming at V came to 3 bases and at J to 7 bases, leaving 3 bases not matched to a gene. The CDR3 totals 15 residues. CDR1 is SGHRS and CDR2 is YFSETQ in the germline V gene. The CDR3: CASSSGLAGENEQFF. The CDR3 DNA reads TGCGCCAGCAGCTCGGGACTAGCGGGAGAAAATGAGCAGTTCTTC.

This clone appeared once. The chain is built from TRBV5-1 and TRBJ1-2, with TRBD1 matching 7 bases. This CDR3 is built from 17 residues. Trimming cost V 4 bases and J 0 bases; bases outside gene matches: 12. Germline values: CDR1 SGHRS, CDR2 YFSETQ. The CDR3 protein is CASSAPRGPDSNYGYTF. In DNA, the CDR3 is TGCGCCAGCAGCGCGCCTAGGGGGCCAGATTCTAACTATGGCTACACCTTC.

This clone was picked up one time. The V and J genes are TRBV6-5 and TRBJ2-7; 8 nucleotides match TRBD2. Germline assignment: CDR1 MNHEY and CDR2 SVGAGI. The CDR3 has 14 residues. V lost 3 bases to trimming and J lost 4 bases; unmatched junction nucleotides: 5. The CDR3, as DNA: TGTGCCAGCAGTTATGCGGGAGGAGTTTACGAGCAGTACTTC. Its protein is CASSYAGGVYEQYF.

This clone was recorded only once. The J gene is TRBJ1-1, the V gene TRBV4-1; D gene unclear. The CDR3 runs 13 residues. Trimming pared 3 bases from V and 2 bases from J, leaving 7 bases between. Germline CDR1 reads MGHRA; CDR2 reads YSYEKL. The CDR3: CASSQEFNTEAFF. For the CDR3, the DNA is TGCGCCAGCAGCCAGGAGTTCAACACTGAAGCTTTCTTT.

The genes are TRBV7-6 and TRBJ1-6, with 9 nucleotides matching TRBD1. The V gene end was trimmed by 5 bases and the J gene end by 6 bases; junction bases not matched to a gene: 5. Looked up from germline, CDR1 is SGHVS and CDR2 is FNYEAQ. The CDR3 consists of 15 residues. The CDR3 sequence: CASSPGQGSNSPLHF. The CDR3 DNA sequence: TGTGCCAGCAGCCCAGGACAGGGGAGTAATTCACCCCTCCACTTT.

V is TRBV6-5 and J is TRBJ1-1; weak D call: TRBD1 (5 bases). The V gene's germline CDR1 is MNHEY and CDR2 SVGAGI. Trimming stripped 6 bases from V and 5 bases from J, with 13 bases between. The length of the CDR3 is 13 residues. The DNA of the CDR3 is TGTGCCAGCAGCTCCTGGGGGGAGACTGAAGCTTTCTTT. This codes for CASSSWGETEAFF.

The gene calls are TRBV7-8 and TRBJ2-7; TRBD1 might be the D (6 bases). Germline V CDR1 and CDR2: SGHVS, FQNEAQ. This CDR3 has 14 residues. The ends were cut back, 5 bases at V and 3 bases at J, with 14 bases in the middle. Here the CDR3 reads CASSTSGHVYEQYF. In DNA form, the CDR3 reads TGTGCCAGCAGCACCTCGGGACACGTCTACGAGCAGTACTTC.

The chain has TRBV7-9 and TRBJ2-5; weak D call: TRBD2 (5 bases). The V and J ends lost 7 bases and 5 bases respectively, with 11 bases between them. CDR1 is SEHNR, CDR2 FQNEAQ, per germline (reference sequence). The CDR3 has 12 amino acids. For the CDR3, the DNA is TGTGCCAGCACGTCGGGGTTGGAGACCCAGTACTTC. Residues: CASTSGLETQYF.

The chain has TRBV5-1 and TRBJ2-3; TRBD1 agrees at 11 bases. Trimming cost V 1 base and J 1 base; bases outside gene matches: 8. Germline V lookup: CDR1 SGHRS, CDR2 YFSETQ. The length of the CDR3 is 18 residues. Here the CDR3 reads CASSLLGTGGPRTDTQYF. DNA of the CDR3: TGCGCCAGCAGCTTGTTAGGGACAGGGGGGCCGCGCACAGATACGCAGTATTTT.

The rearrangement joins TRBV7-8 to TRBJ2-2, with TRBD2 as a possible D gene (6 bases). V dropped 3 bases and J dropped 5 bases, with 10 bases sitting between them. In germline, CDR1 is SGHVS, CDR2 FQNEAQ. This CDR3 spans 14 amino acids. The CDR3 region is CASSFKRGTGELFF. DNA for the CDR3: TGTGCCAGCAGCTTTAAACGGGGGACCGGGGAGCTGTTTTTT.

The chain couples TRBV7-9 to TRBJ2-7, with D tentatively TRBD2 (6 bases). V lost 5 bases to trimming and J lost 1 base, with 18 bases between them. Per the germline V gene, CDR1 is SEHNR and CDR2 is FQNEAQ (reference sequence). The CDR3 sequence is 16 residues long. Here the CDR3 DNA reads TGTGCCAGCAGCAATACCCAGGGAGGCGCTTCCTACGAGCAGTACTTC. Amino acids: CASSNTQGGASYEQYF.

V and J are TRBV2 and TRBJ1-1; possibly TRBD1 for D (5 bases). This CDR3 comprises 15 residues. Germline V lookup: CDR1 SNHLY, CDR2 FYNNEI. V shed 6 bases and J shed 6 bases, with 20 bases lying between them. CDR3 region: CASSEWGNGRSEAFF. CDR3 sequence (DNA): TGTGCCAGCAGCGAGTGGGGCAACGGGAGGTCTGAAGCTTTCTTT. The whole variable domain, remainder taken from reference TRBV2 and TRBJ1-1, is EPEVTQTPSHQVTQMGQEVILRCVPISNHLYFYWYRQILGQKVEFLVSFYNNEISEKSEIFDDQFSVERPDGSNFTLKIRSTKLEDSAMYFCASSEWGNGRSEAFFGQGTRLTVV.

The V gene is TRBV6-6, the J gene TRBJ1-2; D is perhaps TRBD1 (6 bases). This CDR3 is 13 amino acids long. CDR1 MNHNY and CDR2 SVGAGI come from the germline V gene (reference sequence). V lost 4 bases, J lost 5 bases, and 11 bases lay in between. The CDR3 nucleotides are TGTGCCAGCAGTTTGGACAGCGGATATGGCTACACCTTC. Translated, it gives CASSLDSGYGYTF.